This T cell receptor (beta chain) is from a study of CD8+CD57+ T cells in acquired aplastic anemia. Those patients picked for sequencing had displayed CD8+CD57+ cell expansion on flow cytometry. Profiling that covered TCR beta VDJ and CDR3 relied on genomic DNA as its template. In TCRdb, the reads were re-called with MiXCR into one record per CDR3 protein. The repertoire consists of 150,000 to 200,000 distinct CDR3 sequences, with 40% to 50% occurring once and the leading ten covering around a third. Per the germline V gene, CDR1 is LGHNA and CDR2 is YNFKEQ. Between the trimmed V and J ends, which lost 5 bases and 2 bases, there was a span of 19 bases. CDR3 length equals 17 residues.

This chain connects TRBV4-2 to TRBJ1-3, with D unresolved. Sequencing was done on a sample of sorted CD4+, CD8+, or CD8+CD57+ T cells (not recorded which) from PBMCs. The receptor was derived from a human donor with aplastic anemia. CDR3 DNA sequence: TGTGCCAGCAGCAACTTTAATCCTCTGGCGCCTGGAAACACCATATATTTT. It translates to CASSNFNPLAPGNTIYF.